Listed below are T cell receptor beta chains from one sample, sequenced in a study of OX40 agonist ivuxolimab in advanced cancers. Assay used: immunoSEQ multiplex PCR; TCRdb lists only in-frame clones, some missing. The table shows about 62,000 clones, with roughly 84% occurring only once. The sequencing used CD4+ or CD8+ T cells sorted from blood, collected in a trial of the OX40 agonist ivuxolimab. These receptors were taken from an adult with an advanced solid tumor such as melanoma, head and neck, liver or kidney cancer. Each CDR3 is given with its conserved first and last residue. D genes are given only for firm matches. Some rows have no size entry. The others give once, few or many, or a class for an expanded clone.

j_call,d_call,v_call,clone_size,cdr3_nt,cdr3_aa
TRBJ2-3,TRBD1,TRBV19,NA,TGTGCCAGTAGTATGGGACAGGGGACCACAGATACGCAGTATTTT,CASSMGQGTTDTQYF
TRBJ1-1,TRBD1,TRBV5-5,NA,TGTGCCAGCAGCGGAACAGGGGGCCGGGGTGAAGCTTTCTTT,CASSGTGGRGEAFF
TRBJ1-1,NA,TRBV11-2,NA,TGTGCCAGCAGCTCCTTAGGCGGTACTGAAGCTTTCTTT,CASSSLGGTEAFF
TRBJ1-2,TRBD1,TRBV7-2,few,TGTGCCAGCAGCACTTGGACAGGGAGAGGCTACACCTTC,CASSTWTGRGYTF
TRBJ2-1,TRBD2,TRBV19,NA,TGTGCCAGTAGTACGGGACTAGCGGTCTACAATGAGCAGTTCTTC,CASSTGLAVYNEQFF
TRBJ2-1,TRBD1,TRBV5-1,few,TGCGCCAGCAGCAGACAGGGGGCCCGGGCGGGGAACAATGAGCAGTTCTTC,CASSRQGARAGNNEQFF
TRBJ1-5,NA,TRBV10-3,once,TGTGCCATCAGTGAGTTTGGGTCAGGGGATCAGCCCCAGCATTTT,CAISEFGSGDQPQHF
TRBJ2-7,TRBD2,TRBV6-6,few,TGTGCCAGCAGTTACGGGGGCCTAGCGGGAGTAGACGAGCAGTACTTC,CASSYGGLAGVDEQYF
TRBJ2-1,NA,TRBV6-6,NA,TGTGCCAGCAGTTTTAGTAGAATCTACAATGAGCAGTTCTTC,CASSFSRIYNEQFF
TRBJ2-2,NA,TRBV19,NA,TGTGCCAGTACGCGGGGACAGTCCACCGGGGAGCTGTTTTTT,CASTRGQSTGELFF
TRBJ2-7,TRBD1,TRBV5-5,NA,TGTGCCAGCAGCTCCGACAGGGGGTACTCCTACGAGCAGTACTTC,CASSSDRGYSYEQYF
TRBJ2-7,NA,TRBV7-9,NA,TGTGCCAGCAGCTCTCCAGATTACGAGCAGTACTTC,CASSSPDYEQYF
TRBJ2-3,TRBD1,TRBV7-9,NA,TGTGCCAGCAGCGACAGGGGTCCAGATACGCAGTATTTT,CASSDRGPDTQYF
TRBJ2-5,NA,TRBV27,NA,TGTGCCAGCAGACGGGCTCCGAATGAAGAGACCCAGTACTTC,CASRRAPNEETQYF
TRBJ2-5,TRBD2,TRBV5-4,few,TGTGCCAGCAGCTTGCGACTAGCGGGAGAAGAGACCCAGTACTTC,CASSLRLAGEETQYF
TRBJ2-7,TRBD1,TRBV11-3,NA,TGTGCCAGCAGCCCGGGACAGCAGGGGAGCGAGCAGTACTTC,CASSPGQQGSEQYF
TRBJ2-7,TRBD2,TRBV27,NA,TGTGCCAGCAGTCCCTCGGGACTAGCGGGAGGCAAAGAGCAGTACTTC,CASSPSGLAGGKEQYF
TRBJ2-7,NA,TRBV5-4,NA,TGTGCCAGCAGCCGTCCGGGACCCAGGAGGAGCGAGCAGTACTTC,CASSRPGPRRSEQYF
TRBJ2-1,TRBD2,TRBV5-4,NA,TGTGCCAGCAATGAGCGGGAGGGCCTCGGTGAGCAGTTCTTC,CASNEREGLGEQFF
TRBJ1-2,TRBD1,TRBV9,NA,TGTGCCAGCAGCGGGGACAGGAACATCGTTTACTATGGCTACACCTTC,CASSGDRNIVYYGYTF
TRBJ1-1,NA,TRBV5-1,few,TGCGCCAGTTCATTGACAATTGTGAACACTGAAGCTTTCTTT,CASSLTIVNTEAFF
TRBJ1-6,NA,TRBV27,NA,TGTGCCAGCAGATCTACAGGGTACTCCTATAATTCACCCCTCCACTTT,CASRSTGYSYNSPLHF
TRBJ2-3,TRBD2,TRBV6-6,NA,TGTGCCAGCAGTTACTCGGCCGGGAGGGACACAGATACGCAGTATTTT,CASSYSAGRDTDTQYF
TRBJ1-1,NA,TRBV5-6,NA,TGTGCCAGCAGCTTGGTGGGTTACAACACTGAAGCTTTCTTT,CASSLVGYNTEAFF
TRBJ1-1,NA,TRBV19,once,TGTGCCAGTAGTATAATCCAAGGGACTGAAGCTTTCTTT,CASSIIQGTEAFF
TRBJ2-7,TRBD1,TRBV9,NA,TGTGCCAGCAGCGTCCGAGGACAGGGCCGATTGGGAGAGCAGTACTTC,CASSVRGQGRLGEQYF
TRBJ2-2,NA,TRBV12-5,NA,TGTGCTAGTGGTTTGGTACCAGGTACACTGATTAGCGCTTTCCCCGGGGAGCTGTTTTTT,CASGLVPGTLISAFPGELFF
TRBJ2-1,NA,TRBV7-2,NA,TGTGCCATAGTCAGGGGTGACTCCTACAATGAGCAGTTCTTC,CAIVRGDSYNEQFF
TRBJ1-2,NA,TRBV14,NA,TGTGCCAGCAGCCAAGGTTTACAGGGATTCAACTATGGCTACACCTTC,CASSQGLQGFNYGYTF
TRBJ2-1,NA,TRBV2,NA,TGTGCCAGCGTACGGGACTCCTACAATGAGCAGTTCTTC,CASVRDSYNEQFF
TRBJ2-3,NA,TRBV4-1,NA,TGCGCCAGCAGCCAAGCTAGATATGTTCTGGCGGCTAGCACAGATACGCAGTATTTT,CASSQARYVLAASTDTQYF
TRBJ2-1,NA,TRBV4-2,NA,TGTGCCAGCAGCCAAGAGGGCCCAGAGAACTACAATGAGCAGTTCTTC,CASSQEGPENYNEQFF
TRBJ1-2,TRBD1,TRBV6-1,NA,TGTGCCAGCGAACGAGGTGCCCAGGGGGACTATGGCTACACCTTC,CASERGAQGDYGYTF
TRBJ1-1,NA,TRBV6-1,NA,TGTGCCAGCATCATTAGGAACACTGAAGCTTTCTTT,CASIIRNTEAFF
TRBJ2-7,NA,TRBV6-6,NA,TGTGCCAGCAGTTCGGTAGTCTACGAGCAGTACTTC,CASSSVVYEQYF
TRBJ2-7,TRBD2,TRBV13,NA,TGTGCCAGCAGCCGCGGGAGGCCGGTAGGCGAGCAGTACTTC,CASSRGRPVGEQYF
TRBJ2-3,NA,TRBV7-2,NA,TGTGCCAGCAGCTTAGATTTAACAGATACGCAGTATTTT,CASSLDLTDTQYF
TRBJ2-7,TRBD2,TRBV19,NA,TGTGCCAGTAGCCTCGGGACTAGCGGGTCCTACGAGCAGTACTTC,CASSLGTSGSYEQYF
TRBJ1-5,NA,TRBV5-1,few,TGCGCCAGCAGCCCAGGACCTCGCAATCAGCCCCAGCATTTT,CASSPGPRNQPQHF
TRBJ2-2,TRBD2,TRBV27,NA,TGTGCCAGCCTCCTGGGACTAGCGGCTTTAAACACCGGGGAGCTGTTTTTT,CASLLGLAALNTGELFF